The rows below give T cell receptor beta chains drawn from one sample of a study of chronic HIV infection and antiretroviral therapy. MiXCR was run by TCRdb on the 5' RACE reads, yielding one entry per CDR3 protein. This sample has 39,000 or so distinct CDR3 sequences, with roughly 8% found just once. Sequencing was performed on peripheral blood. Receptors originate from an adult who had HIV and had not received antiretroviral therapy, or was an uninfected healthy control (not recorded which). CDR3s include the opening cysteine and the closing phenylalanine or tryptophan. A D gene is named only where the DNA matches it firmly. Part of the rows lack a size; the others show once, few, many or a class for expanded clones.

J,size,D,V,DNA,CDR3
TRBJ1-1,-,-,TRBV27,TGTGCCAGCAGTTTAATGGGGGCAGACACTGAAGCTTTCTTT,CASSLMGADTEAFF
TRBJ2-7,many,-,TRBV28,TGTGCCCATCAAGGGGACACCTCCTACGAGCAGTACTTC,CAHQGDTSYEQYF
TRBJ1-5,few,-,TRBV4-1,TGCGCCAGCAGCCAAGAGCCGGGGAGCAATCAGCCCCAGCATTTT,CASSQEPGSNQPQHF
TRBJ1-2,many,-,TRBV4-3,TGCGCCAGCAGCCAATTAGGACCGGACGGGTATGGCTACACCTTC,CASSQLGPDGYGYTF
TRBJ2-1,-,TRBD1,TRBV28,TGTGCCAGCAGTCCCTGGGGACAGGGGTTGGATGAGCAGTTCTTC,CASSPWGQGLDEQFF
TRBJ2-7,-,-,TRBV4-1,TGCGCCAGCAGCCAAGAAGGGGGAGTTCACATCGAGCAGTACTTC,CASSQEGGVHIEQYF
TRBJ2-7,many,-,TRBV11-1,TGTGCCAGCAGTCCAGTACGGACTCTTTCCTACGAGCAGTACTTC,CASSPVRTLSYEQYF
TRBJ2-3,many,TRBD1,TRBV28,TGTGCCAGCAGCCAGGACAGGGGCTACACAGATACGCAGTATTTT,CASSQDRGYTDTQYF
TRBJ2-1,many,-,TRBV20-1,TGCAGTGCTAGACAGTCGCGGGACGGGACGAATGAGCAGTTCTTC,CSARQSRDGTNEQFF
TRBJ2-3,once,-,TRBV14,TGTGCCAGCAGCCTCCGTTACTATACGCAGTATTTT,CASSLRYYTQYF
TRBJ1-3,many,-,TRBV7-2,TGTGCCAGCAGCGAAATGACAGTCTCTGGAAACACCATATATTTT,CASSEMTVSGNTIYF
TRBJ1-2,few,-,TRBV12-3/TRBV12-4,TGTGCCAGCAGTTTAGCTAGGGGGTACTATGGCTACACCTTC,CASSLARGYYGYTF
TRBJ2-1,few,TRBD2,TRBV9,TGTGCCAGCAGCGTGGGACTACAAAACAATGAGCAGTTCTTC,CASSVGLQNNEQFF
TRBJ2-1,many,-,TRBV7-2,TGTGCCAGCAGCTTATGGGAAGACAATGAGCAGTTCTTC,CASSLWEDNEQFF
TRBJ2-3,many,TRBD1,TRBV5-1,TGCGCCAGCAGCTCCCAGGGGGTAAAGGATACGCAGTATTTT,CASSSQGVKDTQYF
TRBJ1-2,few,TRBD1,TRBV4-2,TGTGCCAGCAGCCACGGGACAGGGGACAGGGATGGCTACACCTTC,CASSHGTGDRDGYTF
TRBJ2-2,few,TRBD2,TRBV6-2/TRBV6-3,TGTGCCAGCAGTACCCCGGTTCTAGCGGGAGGCGCGGGGGAGCTGTTTTTT,CASSTPVLAGGAGELFF
TRBJ2-3,many,TRBD2,TRBV28,TGTGCCAGCAGTTCCCCGAATAGCGGGAGTTTAGATACGCAGTATTTT,CASSSPNSGSLDTQYF
TRBJ1-2,-,-,TRBV11-1,TGTGCCAGCAGCTTAGGCCGAGACGGAAACTATGGCTACACCTTC,CASSLGRDGNYGYTF
TRBJ2-3,many,TRBD2,TRBV6-6,TGTGCCAGCAGCCATGCCGGACTAGCGGGAGATGATACGCAGTATTTT,CASSHAGLAGDDTQYF
TRBJ1-1,-,-,TRBV28,TGTGCCAGCAGTTTGGCAGAAATGAACACTGAAGCTTTCTTT,CASSLAEMNTEAFF
TRBJ2-7,many,-,TRBV27,TGTGCCAGCAGTCCTCGCGCAGGGTGGTACGAGCAGTACTTC,CASSPRAGWYEQYF